Listed here are 4 T cell receptor beta chains from one sample, sequenced in a study of T-cell reconstitution after alpha-beta-depleted transplantation in children. Unique molecular identifiers were incorporated into the prepared TCRbeta library. TCRdb re-called the PCR reads with MiXCR, one entry per CDR3 protein. This table holds about 32,000 distinct CDR3 sequences, about 6% found once. For these receptors, no antigen is known. Findings and caveats of the study: There were reportedly several hundred expanded graft clones from which alpha-beta T cells came about two months after transplant.

The sequencing here drew on peripheral blood, taken 60 days after TCRalphabeta/CD19-depleted stem cell transplant. The receptors come from a child younger than two who had a stem cell transplant for acute myeloid leukemia, so the T cells may come from the graft donor.

This chain connects TRBV5-6 to TRBJ1-2; D remains unclear. The CDR3 is made up of 13 amino acids. V gave up 4 bases and J gave up 9 bases, with 16 bases separating them. Germline V gene sequence: CDR1 SGHDT, CDR2 YYEEEE. The CDR3 region is CASSPGLYYCYTF. CDR3 in DNA: TGTGCCAGCAGCCCCGGGCTTTACTACTGCTACACCTTC.

This clonotype was picked up many times. This rearrangement joins TRBV29-1 to TRBJ2-5; 7 positions agree with TRBD2. V lost 5 bases to trimming and J lost 4 bases; unmatched junction nucleotides: 10. This CDR3 region has 14 residues. CDR1 and CDR2 from the germline V gene are SQVTM and ANQGSEA. The CDR3, as DNA: TGCAGCGTTAACGGGAGGCTGAAAGGAGAGACCCAGTACTTC. It is translated as CSVNGRLKGETQYF. The full variable domain, with the rest looked up from reference TRBV29-1 and TRBJ2-5, is SAVISQKPSRDICQRGTSLTIQCQVDSQVTMMFWYRQQPGQSLTLIATANQGSEATYESGFVIDKFPISRPNLTFSTLTVSNMSPEDSSIYLCSVNGRLKGETQYFGPGTRLLVL.

This clonotype was counted at least ten times. This rearrangement joins TRBV12-3 or TRBV12-4 to TRBJ1-5; D may be TRBD1 (5 bases). The CDR3 runs to 12 residues. The V and J ends lost 8 bases and 6 bases respectively, with 11 bases between them. CDR3 coding DNA: TGTGCCAGCCGACCGAGGGGTCAGCCCCAGCATTTT. Its translation: CASRPRGQPQHF.

There are many counts of this clonotype. The gene calls are TRBV9 and TRBJ2-1, with D perhaps assigned TRBD1 or TRBD2 (6 bases each). This CDR3 spans 16 amino acids. The germline V gene has CDR1 SGDLS and CDR2 YYNGEE. Trimming removed 0 bases from V and 3 bases from J, with 13 bases in between. CDR3 DNA sequence: TGTGCCAGCAGCGTAGAACCGGGGGCCTACTACAATGAGCAGTTCTTC. Translation gives CASSVEPGAYYNEQFF.